This T cell receptor (beta chain) stems from a study of regulatory and conventional T cells in breast cancer (dated by TCRdb to about 2015). Receptor amplification or capture employed PCR. TCRdb lists the instrument as 454 GS FLX Titanium. TCRdb handled the public reads itself, with Q25 trimming in fastp and clone calling in MiXCR, and kept productive beta chains. Each CDR3 protein appears once, grouped with its most common genes and DNA. In this sample the table shows over a thousand distinct CDR3 sequences, roughly 74% of which occur a single time. Around 4.7% of the sample comes from the top ten. With respect to this clonotype: No cognate antigen has been identified for it. No much larger clone is present one base from it, and per-base qualities are unavailable.

Taken from cysteine to phenylalanine, the CDR3 has 13 residues. Solely the CDR3 DNA is kept, with 39 bases framed from the first base. Clipping removes 5 bases from V and 7 bases from J, with 5 as the unmatched junction base count. From the germline V gene, CDR1 is SNHLY and CDR2 is FYNNEI. Sequencing was carried out using regulatory T cells from blood. Here the chain combines TRBV2 and TRBJ1-5, with TRBD1 matching 7 junction bases. The clonotype was recovered from a male donor in good health. The DNA reads TGTGCCAGCAGTTACAGGGGCGGACAGCCCCAGCATTTT. This is translated as CASSYRGGQPQHF.